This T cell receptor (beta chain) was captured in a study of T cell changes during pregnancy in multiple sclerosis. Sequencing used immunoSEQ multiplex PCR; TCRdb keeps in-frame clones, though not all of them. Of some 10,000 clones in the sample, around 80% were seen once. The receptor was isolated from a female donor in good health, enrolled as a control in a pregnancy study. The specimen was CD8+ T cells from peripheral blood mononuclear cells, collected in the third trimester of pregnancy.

CDR3 nucleotides: TGCGCCAGCAGCTTGGTCGACAGGGCGGGCGAGCAGTACTTC. Its protein is CASSLVDRAGEQYF. This chain connects TRBV5-1 to TRBJ2-7; 7 bases align to TRBD1. V trimming: 0 bases; J trimming: 6 bases; junction bases outside the gene matches: 6. CDR3 length: 14 amino acids. Germline CDR1 SGHRS, CDR2 YFSETQ. Full variable domain (remainder filled in from reference TRBV5-1 and TRBJ2-7): KAGVTQTPRYLIKTRGQQVTLSCSPISGHRSVSWYQQTPGQGLQFLFEYFSETQRNKGNFPGRFSGRQFSNSRSEMNVSTLELGDSALYLCASSLVDRAGEQYFGPGTRLTVT.